These 18 T cell receptor beta chains came from one sample sequenced in a study of T cells in women clearing cervical HPV infection. Clones were sequenced by immunoSEQ multiplex PCR, and TCRdb holds only the in-frame ones, with some missing. This table lists about 17,000 clones. Sequencing was carried out using blood buffy coat. Every receptor here comes from a woman between 18 and 69 years old with a cervical HPV16 infection that either progressed to CIN3+ or cleared (not recorded which).

With respect to this clone: The missing CDR3 end, 3 residues past where the read stops, is filled in from the germline J gene. The J gene is TRBJ1-2, the V gene TRBV5-1; tentative D call: TRBD1 (6 bases). The CDR3 sequence is 12 residues long. Germline-derived CDR1 and CDR2 are SGHRS and YFSETQ. The DNA read from the CDR3 is TGCGCCAGCGGGGGCAGGGTAGAAGGC. Translated, it gives CASGGRVEG. The entire CDR3 protein is CASGGRVEGYTF.

This clone is identified as large from frequency. With the read ending 3 residues before the CDR3 end, the germline J gene is used to fill in that end. V gene TRBV5-6 combines with J gene TRBJ2-7, with TRBD1 as a possible D gene (6 bases). The germline V gene encodes CDR1 SGHDT and CDR2 YYEEEE. Trimming removed 3 bases at V and 3 bases at J, with 13 bases between. The CDR3 covers 14 residues. CDR3 DNA (partial): TGTGCCAGCAGCTCGGACAGTAGATACTACGAG. This codes for CASSSDSRYYE. The whole CDR3 sequence reads CASSSDSRYYEQYF.

Of note for this clone: The read falls 3 residues short of the CDR3 end, and the missing part is taken from the germline J gene. This chain joins TRBV20-1 and TRBJ2-1; the match to TRBD2 covers 12 bases. The CDR3 is 14 amino acids. Germline trimming cut 5 bases from V and 5 bases from J; bases unmatched to any gene: 4. CDR1 is DFQATT and CDR2 is SNEGSKA in the germline V gene (reference sequence). The CDR3 sequence is CSAPPSGRDNEQFF. The DNA read from the CDR3 is TGCAGTGCTCCCCCTAGCGGGAGGGACAATGAG.

In regard to this clone: Coverage ceases 3 residues before the CDR3 finishes, and the germline J gene fills in the end. This chain joins TRBV7-7 and TRBJ2-3; perhaps TRBD2 as D (8 bases). Germline lookup yields CDR1 SSHAT and CDR2 FNYEAQ (reference sequence). Trimming shortened V by 5 bases and J by 4 bases, and 19 bases separated the two germline ends. There are 16 residues in the CDR3. CDR3 sequence: CASSPGGAGEADTQYF. The CDR3 bases that were read are TGTGCCAGCAGCCCAGGGGGAGCGGGAGAGGCAGATACG.

A remark on this clone: The read ends 3 residues before the CDR3 terminus; that terminus is restored from the germline J gene. J is TRBJ2-7 and V is TRBV19; 11 positions match TRBD1. The CDR3 totals 17 residues. Germline assignment: CDR1 LNHDA and CDR2 SQIVND (reference sequence). V shed 6 bases and J 5 bases; nucleotides not matched to a gene: 15. CDR3 bases read: TGTGCCAGTAGAGAACGGGGGGGGACAGGGGGTCTCCACGAG. Translation gives CASRERGGTGGLHE. The full-length CDR3 reads as CASRERGGTGGLHEQYF. Filled out from reference TRBV19 and TRBJ2-7, the complete variable domain reads DGGITQSPKYLFRKEGQNVTLSCEQNLNHDAMYWYRQDPGQGLRLIYYSQIVNDFQKGDIAEGYSVSREKKESFPLTVTSAQKNPTAFYLCASRERGGTGGLHEQYFGPGTRLTVT.

Of note for this clone: The observed sequence ends 3 residues before the CDR3 terminus, with the missing tail filled in from the germline J gene. The chain is built from TRBV23-1 and TRBJ2-7; TRBD2 aligns across 10 bases. TRBV23-1 belongs to the ORF category, with a function that is uncertain. Losses at the gene ends were 4 bases for V and 2 bases for J; bases not matched to a gene: 17. The CDR3 runs 19 residues. The CDR3 here is CASSRRVWLAGEPPYEQYF. Incomplete CDR3 DNA: TGCGCCAGCAGTCGCAGAGTCTGGCTAGCGGGAGAACCTCCCTACGAG.

A note on this clone: Read coverage stops 3 residues before the CDR3 terminus; the germline J gene supplies the remainder. The J gene is TRBJ2-4, the V gene TRBV4-1, with D possibly being TRBD1 (6 bases). The CDR3 is 16 residues long. Germline CDR1 and CDR2: MGHRA and YSYEKL. V shed 3 bases and J shed 1 base, with 13 bases lying between them. Partial CDR3 DNA: TGCGCCAGCAGCCACGGACAGAAGGAGGCCAAAAACATT. This encodes CASSHGQKEAKNI. The whole CDR3 protein is CASSHGQKEAKNIQYF.

Concerning this clone: Read sequence stops 3 residues before the CDR3 end, and the germline J gene provides the missing end. This sequence joins TRBV10-3 and TRBJ2-3; D is undetermined. Germline CDR1 ENHRY, CDR2 SYGVKD. With 2 bases removed from V and 1 base from J, the gap between germline ends came to 10 bases. The CDR3 length is 15 residues. Incomplete CDR3 DNA: TGTGCCATCAGTGAGCTAGGAGTGGGCACAGATACG. Amino acids: CAISELGVGTDT. In full, the CDR3 reads CAISELGVGTDTQYF.

On this clone itself: The CDR3 extends 3 residues past the end of the read, so its final part is completed from the germline J gene. The chain uses TRBV5-1 and TRBJ2-7; the D is unclear. This CDR3 contains 13 residues. V gave up 0 bases and J gave up 3 bases, with 7 bases separating them. Germline V gene lookup returns CDR1 SGHRS and CDR2 YFSETQ. The CDR3 loop is CASSLDPLYEQYF. Partial CDR3 DNA: TGCGCCAGCAGCTTGGATCCTCTCTACGAG.

Turning to this clone: Coverage ceases 3 residues before the CDR3 finishes, and the germline J gene fills in the end. V gene TRBV6-1 combines with J gene TRBJ2-5, with TRBD1 matching 7 bases. The junction had 5 bases not matched to a gene; V was cut back by 4 bases and J by 0 bases. This CDR3 is built from 15 residues. CDR1 MNHNS and CDR2 SASEGT come from the germline V gene. The CDR3 loop is CASSVPRGYQETQYF. Partial CDR3 DNA: TGTGCCAGCAGTGTCCCCAGGGGGTACCAAGAGACC.

CDR3 protein: CASSRGQSQETQYF. The sequenced CDR3 bases are TGTGCCAGCAGTCGGGGACAGTCGCAAGAGACC. The chain links TRBV2 to TRBJ2-5; 7 nucleotides line up with TRBD1. The CDR3 is cut off 3 residues early in the read; its end comes from the germline J gene. The germline CDR1 and CDR2 sequences are SNHLY and FYNNEI. Trimming cost V 5 bases and J 2 bases; bases outside gene matches: 5. This CDR3 comprises 14 residues.

By frequency, this clone is medium-sized (0.01 to 0.1%). The CDR3 extends 3 residues past the end of the read, so its final part is completed from the germline J gene. V gene TRBV29-1 combines with J gene TRBJ2-5; possible D gene TRBD2, 6 bases. From germline, CDR1 is SQVTM and CDR2 ANQGSEA. Trimming took 5 bases from V and 3 from J, leaving 19 bases between them. The CDR3 totals 15 residues. The covered CDR3 bases are TGCAGCGTTATCCCATACGGGGGTCGTAAAGAGACC. This gives the protein CSVIPYGGRKET. The CDR3 in its entirety is CSVIPYGGRKETQYF.

On this clone itself: The CDR3 end lies 3 residues beyond the end of the read and is filled in from the germline J gene. The rearrangement uses TRBV2 and TRBJ1-2; D may be TRBD1 (5 bases). Per the germline V gene, CDR1 is SNHLY and CDR2 is FYNNEI. This CDR3 spans 14 amino acids. CDR3 bases read: TGTGCCAGCATTAAAGAAGACCGCGGGGGAGGC. Translating gives CASIKEDRGGG. The full CDR3 reads CASIKEDRGGGYTF. Full variable domain (rest looked up from reference TRBV2 and TRBJ1-2): EPEVTQTPSHQVTQMGQEVILRCVPISNHLYFYWYRQILGQKVEFLVSFYNNEISEKSEIFDDQFSVERPDGSNFTLKIRSTKLEDSAMYFCASIKEDRGGGYTFGSGTRLTVV.

Comments on this clone: The read stops 3 residues short of the end of the CDR3; the missing end is completed from the germline J gene. The genes are TRBV5-1 and TRBJ2-1; 7 bases align to TRBD2. The germline gives CDR1 SGHRS, CDR2 YFSETQ. There are 16 residues in the CDR3. V lost 0 bases to trimming and J lost 1 base; unmatched junction nucleotides: 4. Here the CDR3 reads CASSLVAAGSYNEQFF. The sequenced CDR3 bases are TGCGCCAGCAGCTTGGTTGCAGCGGGATCCTACAATGAG.

To note about this clone: Coverage ceases 3 residues before the CDR3 finishes, and the germline J gene fills in the end. The chain links TRBV5-6 to TRBJ2-7; 8 positions match TRBD1. The CDR3 loop spans 14 amino acids. The V gene end was trimmed by 3 bases and the J gene end by 3 bases; junction bases not matched to a gene: 5. Germline assignment: CDR1 SGHDT and CDR2 YYEEEE. CDR3 DNA (partial): TGTGCCAGCAGCTCGACAGGGGTTGGCTACGAG. It yields the protein CASSSTGVGYE. The complete CDR3 sequence is CASSSTGVGYEQYF.

Note on this clone: Read data end 3 residues before the CDR3 end; the end is taken from the germline J gene. The rearrangement joins TRBV15 to TRBJ2-3; D not resolved. V was pared by 1 base and J by 3 bases, with 14 bases between. CDR1 is LNHNV, CDR2 YYDKDF, per germline (reference sequence). The CDR3 length is 16 residues. This CDR3 reads CATSRAIVSVTDTQYF. CDR3 bases read: TGTGCCACCAGCAGAGCGATTGTTTCGGTTACAGATACG.

Its frequency marks this clone as large. The read is 3 residues too short to cover the CDR3 end, so that end is filled in from the germline J gene. The sample contains more than one DNA sequence encoding this CDR3. The V gene is TRBV14, the J gene TRBJ2-1; the D is unclear. The V and J ends lost 5 bases and 4 bases respectively, with 3 bases between them. The CDR3 is 11 residues long. Germline V CDR1 and CDR2: SGHDN, FVKESK. The covered CDR3 bases are TGTGCCAGCAGCTCGTACAATGAG. Amino acid sequence: CASSSYNE. The CDR3 in full is CASSSYNEQFF. Full variable domain (rest looked up from reference TRBV14 and TRBJ2-1): EAGVTQFPSHSVIEKGQTVTLRCDPISGHDNLYWYRRVMGKEIKFLLHFVKESKQDESGMPNNRFLAERTGGTYSTLKVQPAELEDSGVYFCASSSYNEQFFGPGTRLTVL.

On this clone: Read sequence stops 3 residues before the CDR3 end, and the germline J gene provides the missing end. The chain recombines TRBV4-2 with TRBJ2-3, with D perhaps being TRBD1 or TRBD2 (5 bases each). This CDR3 comprises 17 residues. The germline V gene encodes CDR1 LGHNA and CDR2 YNFKEQ. With 3 bases removed from V and 3 bases from J, the gap between germline ends came to 19 bases. The part of the CDR3 DNA that was read is TGTGCCAGCAGCCAGTACCGGGCCTTTGAGGGGACAGATACG. This translates into CASSQYRAFEGTDT. The CDR3 in its entirety is CASSQYRAFEGTDTQYF.